Listed below are T cell receptor beta chains from one sample, sequenced in a study of memory CD4+ T cells and cytomegalovirus serostatus. Only in-frame clones appear in the TCRdb table, and some are missing; sequencing was by immunoSEQ multiplex PCR. This sample has 60,000 to 70,000 clones, with approximately 80% found just once. Source material: memory CD4+ T cells from blood. The receptors here all came from an adult in good health and CMV-seropositive. CDR3s leave out the opening cysteine and the closing phenylalanine or tryptophan. Each record gives: CDR3 protein, V gene, J gene, D gene. The D gene is left open where the match is weak.

CDR3 protein: ASSLVGLGDGELF; V gene: TRBV5-1; J gene: TRBJ2-2; D gene: TRBD2
CDR3 protein: ASSLSSATNEKLF; V gene: TRBV19; J gene: TRBJ1-4; D gene: .
CDR3 protein: ASSLTGVYTEAF; V gene: TRBV5-4; J gene: TRBJ1-1; D gene: .
CDR3 protein: SAGGGQADSGANVLT; V gene: TRBV29-1; J gene: TRBJ2-6; D gene: .
CDR3 protein: ASRYSRGGLQRGGYT; V gene: TRBV28; J gene: TRBJ1-2; D gene: .
CDR3 protein: ASSQPGRIGEQY; V gene: TRBV11-2; J gene: TRBJ2-7; D gene: .
CDR3 protein: ASTQGPPNNEQF; V gene: TRBV5-1; J gene: TRBJ2-1; D gene: .
CDR3 protein: ASSIGTREKLF; V gene: TRBV5-6; J gene: TRBJ1-4; D gene: .
CDR3 protein: ASSQLTFQGLNEKLF; V gene: TRBV4-1; J gene: TRBJ1-4; D gene: .
CDR3 protein: ASSSSGQDTRSIEKLF; V gene: TRBV7-9; J gene: TRBJ1-4; D gene: TRBD1
CDR3 protein: ASSSWTGVSYEQY; V gene: TRBV7-9; J gene: TRBJ2-7; D gene: TRBD1
CDR3 protein: ASSLMGGKLF; V gene: TRBV7-9; J gene: TRBJ1-4; D gene: .
CDR3 protein: ASRGGFGTEAF; V gene: TRBV7-2; J gene: TRBJ1-1; D gene: .
CDR3 protein: ASSYGQVRDYEQY; V gene: TRBV6-6; J gene: TRBJ2-7; D gene: .
CDR3 protein: ASSADNGAEKLF; V gene: TRBV2; J gene: TRBJ1-4; D gene: .
CDR3 protein: ASSLNTGVSGNTIY; V gene: TRBV5-1; J gene: TRBJ1-3; D gene: .
CDR3 protein: ASSPSRVTDTQY; V gene: TRBV28; J gene: TRBJ2-3; D gene: .
CDR3 protein: ASSSPTGKGGYT; V gene: TRBV6-5; J gene: TRBJ1-2; D gene: .
CDR3 protein: ASTSNGGSTDTQY; V gene: TRBV5-8; J gene: TRBJ2-3; D gene: .
CDR3 protein: ASSFTDTDTQY; V gene: TRBV5-1; J gene: TRBJ2-3; D gene: .
CDR3 protein: ASSEGDRGYSSPLH; V gene: TRBV6-1; J gene: TRBJ1-6; D gene: TRBD1
CDR3 protein: SVSDREGEQF; V gene: TRBV29-1; J gene: TRBJ2-1; D gene: .
CDR3 protein: ASSPGTSGRGEQF; V gene: TRBV7-3; J gene: TRBJ2-1; D gene: TRBD2
CDR3 protein: ASSTGGRYTEAF; V gene: TRBV11-1; J gene: TRBJ1-1; D gene: .
CDR3 protein: ATSSGTSADTQY; V gene: TRBV15; J gene: TRBJ2-3; D gene: .
CDR3 protein: ASSLGTPAETQY; V gene: TRBV5-1; J gene: TRBJ2-5; D gene: .
CDR3 protein: ASSKGDRETQY; V gene: TRBV19; J gene: TRBJ2-5; D gene: .
CDR3 protein: ASSLDPASSYNEQF; V gene: TRBV11-3; J gene: TRBJ2-1; D gene: .
CDR3 protein: ASSFHDSNQPQH; V gene: TRBV7-9; J gene: TRBJ1-5; D gene: .
CDR3 protein: ASSLAGETIEQY; V gene: TRBV5-4; J gene: TRBJ2-7; D gene: TRBD2
CDR3 protein: ASSPLGRKANTEAF; V gene: TRBV27; J gene: TRBJ1-1; D gene: .
CDR3 protein: ASSSTRPSDNEQY; V gene: TRBV6-5; J gene: TRBJ2-7; D gene: .